The text below deals with one T cell receptor beta chain. Its antigen remains unidentified. These data are taken from a study of PD-1 blockade in mismatch repair-deficient tumors. The wider study: All were previously treated, progressing patients with approximately 12 mismatch repair-deficient cancer types. Whole-study results and caveats: Tumor-resident clones, often absent from pretreatment blood, expanded after pembrolizumab and then contracted.

V lost 5 bases and J lost 4; bases outside the gene matches: 9. Per the germline V gene, CDR1 is SGHTA and CDR2 is FQGNSA. This CDR3 has 16 residues. PCR or immunohistochemistry showed mismatch repair deficiency in every enrolled patient. The protocol was immunoSEQ multiplex PCR, while the TCRdb copy is restricted to in-frame clones and leaves out a portion. The table has around 62,000 clones, 78% seen once; the top ten hold over 4.5%. The sequence came from an adult with mismatch repair-deficient cancer. The sequenced sample was peripheral blood, obtained 2 weeks after starting pembrolizumab. The chain recombines TRBV7-2 with TRBJ2-7; TRBD2 agrees at 12 bases. The CDR3 region is CASSGGLAGMGYEQYF. The CDR3 nucleotides read TGTGCCAGCAGCGGCGGACTAGCGGGAATGGGGTACGAGCAGTACTTC.